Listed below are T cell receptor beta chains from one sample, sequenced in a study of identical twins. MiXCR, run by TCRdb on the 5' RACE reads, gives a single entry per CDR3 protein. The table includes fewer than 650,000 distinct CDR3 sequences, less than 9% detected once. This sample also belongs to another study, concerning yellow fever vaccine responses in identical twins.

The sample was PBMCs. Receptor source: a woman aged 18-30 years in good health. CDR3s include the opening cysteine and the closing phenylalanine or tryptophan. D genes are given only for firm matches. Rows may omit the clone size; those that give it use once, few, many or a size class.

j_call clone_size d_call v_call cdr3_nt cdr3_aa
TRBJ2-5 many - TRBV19 TGTGCCGCAGGACGAGAGACCCAGTACTTC CAAGRETQYF
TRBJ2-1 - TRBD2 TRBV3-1 TGTGCCAGCAGCCGGACAGGGACTAGCGTCCCCTACAATGAGCAGTTCTTC CASSRTGTSVPYNEQFF
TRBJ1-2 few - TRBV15 TGTGCCACCAGCAGAGATATTGGGGACTATGGCTACACCTTC CATSRDIGDYGYTF
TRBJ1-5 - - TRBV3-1 TGTGCCAGCAGCCAAGCCGGTCGGTCGAGGGCACTGTGTAGCAATCAGCCCCAGCATTTT CASSQAGRSRALCSNQPQHF
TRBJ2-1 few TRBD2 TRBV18 TGTGCCAGCTCACCGGTTTCGCTAGCGGGGTACAATGAGCAGTTCTTC CASSPVSLAGYNEQFF
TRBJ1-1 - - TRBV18 TGTGCCAGCTCACTTCTCAGGGATAATGAAGCTTTCTTT CASSLLRDNEAFF
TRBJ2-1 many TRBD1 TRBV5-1 TGCGCCAGCAGCCATGGGACAGGGCTGGACAATGAGCAGTTCTTC CASSHGTGLDNEQFF
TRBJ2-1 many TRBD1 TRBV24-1 TGTGCCACCAGTGGCCCTACCGGGACAGGGGGCATGGATGAGCAGTTCTTC CATSGPTGTGGMDEQFF
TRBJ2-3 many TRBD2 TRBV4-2 TGTGCCAGCAGCCAAGGGACTAGCGGGGGAAAAACAGATACGCAGTATTTT CASSQGTSGGKTDTQYF
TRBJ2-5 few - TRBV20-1 TGCAGTGCTAGAGGGGGGGCTAGCCAAGAGACCCAGTACTTC CSARGGASQETQYF
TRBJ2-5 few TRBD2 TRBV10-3 TGTGCCATCAGTGGACTAGCGGGAGGAGAGACCCAGTACTTC CAISGLAGGETQYF
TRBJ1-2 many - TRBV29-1 TGCAGCGTTGATGGGGCACGAGACTATGGCTACACCTTC CSVDGARDYGYTF
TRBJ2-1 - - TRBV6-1 TGTGCCAGCAGTGAATTGTCAGGGGCCTCCTACAATGAGCAGTTCTTC CASSELSGASYNEQFF
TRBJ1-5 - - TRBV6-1 TGTGCCAGCACCCCGGACGGGGGGCGCAATCAGCCCCAGCATTTT CASTPDGGRNQPQHF
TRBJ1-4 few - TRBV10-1 TGCGCCAGCAGTGAGGGTCCAGGTTCGAGTGAAAAACTGTTTTTT CASSEGPGSSEKLFF
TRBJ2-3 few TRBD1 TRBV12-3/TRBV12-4 TGTGCCAGCAGCCGACAGGGGGCGACCCCGCGCACAGATACGCAGTATTTT CASSRQGATPRTDTQYF
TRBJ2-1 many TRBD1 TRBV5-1 TGCGCCAGCAGCTTGAGGACAGGGGGGCTCAATGAGCAGTTCTTC CASSLRTGGLNEQFF
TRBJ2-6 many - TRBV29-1 TGCAGCGTCCAAGGGGGCTCTGGGGCCAACGTCCTGACTTTC CSVQGGSGANVLTF
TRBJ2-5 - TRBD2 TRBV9 TGTGCCAGCAGCGTAGCAGGGACTAGCGGTGAGACCGAGTACTTC CASSVAGTSGETEYF
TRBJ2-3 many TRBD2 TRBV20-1 TGCAGTGTCGTAGCGGGGCCACGAGATACGCAGTATTTT CSVVAGPRDTQYF